Listed below are T cell receptor beta chains from one sample, sequenced in a study of regulatory T cells in long-lasting Graves disease. TCRdb processed the multiplex PCR reads anew with MiXCR; each CDR3 protein has one entry. The sample shows a few hundred thousand distinct CDR3 sequences, around 20% of them seen only once. The sequencing used peripheral blood mononuclear cells (PBMCs), collected at new diagnosis, from a patient treated with antithyroid drugs. These receptors were obtained from a female donor with Graves disease. Each CDR3 is given with its conserved first and last residue. A D gene is named only where the DNA matches it firmly. Clone size appears in some rows only: once, few, many, or a class for an expanded clone.

CDR3: CSARPIEDLFPGNTIYF
DNA: TGCAGTGCTAGACCGATCGAGGACCTCTTCCCTGGAAACACCATATATTTT
V: TRBV20-1
size: many
D: -
J: TRBJ1-3

CDR3: CASSMVSEAWGEQFF
DNA: TGTGCCAGTAGTATGGTTTCCGAAGCTTGGGGTGAGCAGTTCTTC
V: TRBV19
size: few
D: -
J: TRBJ2-1

CDR3: CASSPHPADTQYF
DNA: TGTGCCAGCTCACCACATCCCGCAGATACGCAGTATTTT
V: TRBV18
size: many
D: -
J: TRBJ2-3

CDR3: CASSAYPRGGMNTEAFF
DNA: TGTGCCAGCAGTGCATACCCCAGGGGTGGGATGAACACTGAAGCTTTCTTT
V: TRBV6-1
size: -
D: -
J: TRBJ1-1

CDR3: CSARARAKNIQYF
DNA: TGCAGTGCTAGAGCTCGAGCCAAAAACATTCAGTACTTC
V: TRBV20-1
size: many
D: -
J: TRBJ2-4

CDR3: CASSLPLGGEQFF
DNA: TGTGCCAGCAGTTTGCCCCTCGGGGGGGAGCAGTTCTTC
V: TRBV28
size: many
D: TRBD2
J: TRBJ2-1

CDR3: CASSVRGLGANVLTF
DNA: TGTGCCAGCAGTGTGCGGGGCTTGGGAGCCAACGTCCTGACTTTC
V: TRBV12-3/TRBV12-4
size: -
D: -
J: TRBJ2-6

CDR3: CSAPGEGREKLFF
DNA: TGCAGTGCCCCTGGGGAAGGGAGGGAAAAACTGTTTTTT
V: TRBV20-1
size: many
D: -
J: TRBJ1-4

CDR3: CASSPQAFNQPQHF
DNA: TGTGCCAGCAGTCCACAGGCGTTCAATCAGCCCCAGCATTTT
V: TRBV6-1
size: many
D: -
J: TRBJ1-5

CDR3: CASSEVGRRQGGKLFF
DNA: TGCGCCAGCAGTGAAGTCGGAAGGAGGCAGGGGGGGAAACTGTTTTTT
V: TRBV2
size: -
D: TRBD1
J: TRBJ1-4

CDR3: CASSYTMGQNYGYTF
DNA: TGTGCCAGCAGTTACACTATGGGACAGAACTATGGCTACACCTTC
V: TRBV6-2/TRBV6-3
size: -
D: TRBD1
J: TRBJ1-2

CDR3: CASSLDGNQPQHF
DNA: TGTGCCAGCAGCTTAGACGGCAATCAGCCCCAGCATTTT
V: TRBV7-2
size: many
D: -
J: TRBJ1-5

CDR3: CASSLDPPRPGTASSYEQYF
DNA: TGTGCCAGCAGCTTAGATCCGCCCCGCCCCGGGACGGCGAGCTCCTACGAGCAGTACTTC
V: TRBV11-2
size: medium-sized
D: -
J: TRBJ2-7

CDR3: CASSLVGGINEQYF
DNA: TGTGCCAGCAGCTTAGTCGGGGGCATCAACGAGCAGTACTTC
V: TRBV11-2
size: many
D: -
J: TRBJ2-7

CDR3: CASSSWGGGIWSGNTIYF
DNA: TGTGCCAGCAGTTCCTGGGGTGGGGGGATCTGGTCTGGAAACACCATATATTTT
V: TRBV27
size: -
D: -
J: TRBJ1-3

CDR3: CSARDPGTSGVNEQFF
DNA: TGCAGTGCTAGAGATCCCGGGACTAGCGGTGTTAATGAGCAGTTCTTC
V: TRBV20-1
size: many
D: TRBD2
J: TRBJ2-1

CDR3: CASSIEVYQPQHF
DNA: TGTGCCAGTAGTATTGAAGTATATCAGCCCCAGCATTTT
V: TRBV19
size: many
D: -
J: TRBJ1-5

CDR3: CASMGRGRETQYF
DNA: TGTGCCAGCATGGGCAGGGGGAGGGAGACCCAGTACTTC
V: TRBV12-3/TRBV12-4
size: many
D: -
J: TRBJ2-5

CDR3: CSATRVAGSYEQYF
DNA: TGCAGTGCTACCCGGGTAGCGGGATCCTACGAGCAGTACTTC
V: TRBV20-1
size: many
D: TRBD2
J: TRBJ2-7

CDR3: CAITQGGYEQYF
DNA: TGTGCCATCACACAGGGTGGCTACGAGCAGTACTTC
V: TRBV10-3
size: few
D: -
J: TRBJ2-7

CDR3: CASSQGHRNSPLHF
DNA: TGTGCCAGCAGCCAGGGGCATAGGAATTCACCCCTCCACTTT
V: TRBV5-8
size: many
D: -
J: TRBJ1-6

CDR3: CVSSLGGTDYGYTF
DNA: TGTGTCAGCAGCTTGGGGGGGACGGACTATGGCTACACCTTC
V: TRBV11-3
size: few
D: -
J: TRBJ1-2

CDR3: CASSSGGRTEKLFF
DNA: TGTGCCAGCTCATCGGGGGGCAGGACGGAAAAACTGTTTTTT
V: TRBV18
size: many
D: -
J: TRBJ1-4

CDR3: CASSPRLAGSKNNEQFF
DNA: TGTGCCAGCAGCCCCCGACTAGCGGGCTCGAAAAACAATGAGCAGTTCTTC
V: TRBV7-9
size: many
D: TRBD2
J: TRBJ2-1

CDR3: CASRPPGQGAKQYF
DNA: TGTGCCAGTAGGCCCCCGGGACAGGGGGCCAAGCAGTACTTC
V: TRBV19
size: many
D: TRBD1
J: TRBJ2-7

CDR3: CSAVKTANTEAFF
DNA: TGCAGTGCTGTCAAGACAGCAAACACTGAAGCTTTCTTT
V: TRBV20-1
size: few
D: -
J: TRBJ1-1

CDR3: CASSFWTSQETQYF
DNA: TGTGCCAGCAGCTTTTGGACTAGTCAAGAGACCCAGTACTTC
V: TRBV5-4
size: -
D: TRBD2
J: TRBJ2-5

CDR3: CASSYSSRTSSEQLF
DNA: TGTGCCAGCAGTTACTCGAGTAGGACTAGCAGCGAGCAGTTATTC
V: TRBV6-5
size: -
D: TRBD2
J: TRBJ2-1

CDR3: CASSLAIQGGEKLFF
DNA: TGTGCCAGCAGCTTAGCGATCCAGGGTGGGGAAAAACTGTTTTTT
V: TRBV7-8
size: many
D: -
J: TRBJ1-4

CDR3: CATSPRGSDDTQYF
DNA: TGTGCCACCAGCCCGAGGGGGTCTGACGATACGCAGTATTTT
V: TRBV15
size: -
D: -
J: TRBJ2-3

CDR3: CASSGPGTEPQETQYF
DNA: TGTGCCAGCAGTGGACCCGGGACAGAACCACAAGAGACCCAGTACTTC
V: TRBV28
size: -
D: TRBD1
J: TRBJ2-5

CDR3: CAISGLAGATDTQYF
DNA: TGTGCCATCTCCGGACTAGCGGGAGCAACAGATACGCAGTATTTT
V: TRBV10-3
size: many
D: TRBD2
J: TRBJ2-3

CDR3: CASSWGEYGELFF
DNA: TGTGCCAGCAGTTGGGGGGAATACGGGGAGCTGTTTTTT
V: TRBV27
size: few
D: -
J: TRBJ2-2

CDR3: CASTKLDRGQLFF
DNA: TGTGCCAGCACCAAGCTGGATCGCGGGCAGCTGTTTTTT
V: TRBV6-1
size: -
D: -
J: TRBJ2-2